Presented here are 15 T cell receptor beta chains from one specimen sequenced in a study of T cell responses to AZD1222 COVID-19 vaccine. Assay used: immunoSEQ multiplex PCR; TCRdb lists only in-frame clones, some missing. The sample carries 150,000 to 200,000 clones, about nine tenths recorded once. The source material was peripheral blood, sampled on day 0 of AZD1222 vaccination. All receptors derive from an adult in good health.

The V and J genes are TRBV4-3 and TRBJ2-2, with 8 bases matching TRBD1. The CDR3 is made up of 16 amino acids. CDR1 and CDR2 (germline): LGHNA, YSLEER. The V and J ends lost 0 bases and 1 base, in that order; junction bases with no gene match: 1. The CDR3: CASSQEDRVNTGELFF. DNA of the CDR3: TGCGCCAGCAGCCAAGAGGACAGGGTGAACACCGGGGAGCTGTTTTTT.

The chain carries TRBV21-1 and TRBJ1-1. TRBV21-1 is designated a pseudogene. CDR3 length equals 16 residues. CDR3 bases: TGTGCCAGCAGCAAGCCCCGGACCGCTCAGAACACTGAAGCTTTCTTT. Amino acid sequence: CASSKPRTAQNTEAFF.

V gene TRBV18 combines with J gene TRBJ1-6; D is undetermined. The CDR3 runs 13 residues. The ends were cut back, 2 bases at V and 9 bases at J, with 8 bases in the middle. Germline lookup yields CDR1 KGHSH and CDR2 LQKENI. CDR3 nucleotide sequence: TGTGCCAGCTCACCAGTTATCGGTTCACCCCTCCACTTT. Protein product: CASSPVIGSPLHF.

The chain carries TRBV5-1 and TRBJ1-1; TRBD1 matches at 8 bases. Germline V gives CDR1 SGHRS, CDR2 YFSETQ. J was trimmed by 5 bases and V by 3 bases; bases with no gene match: 6. The CDR3 loop spans 14 amino acids. CDR3 sequence: CASSSGQGATEAFF. The CDR3 DNA reads TGCGCCAGCAGCTCCGGGCAGGGGGCGACTGAAGCTTTCTTT.

The J gene is TRBJ1-5, the V gene TRBV6-6, with 11 bases that match TRBD1. This CDR3 comprises 15 residues. Losses at the gene ends were 11 bases for V and 4 bases for J; bases not matched to a gene: 10. Germline V gene lookup returns CDR1 MNHNY and CDR2 SVGAGI (reference sequence). CDR3 amino acids: CAGHPGQGVNQPQHF. Here the CDR3 DNA reads TGTGCCGGCCACCCGGGACAGGGGGTTAATCAGCCCCAGCATTTT.

The chain uses TRBV30 and TRBJ2-5; D not resolved. V shed 0 bases and J shed 7 bases, with 12 bases lying between them. CDR3 length: 13 residues. CDR1 is GTSNPN and CDR2 is SVGIG in the germline V gene (reference sequence). The CDR3 region is CAWSVSELPTQYF. The CDR3, as DNA: TGTGCCTGGAGTGTTTCGGAACTTCCGACCCAGTACTTC.

The chain is built from TRBV5-1 and TRBJ1-1; a possible D gene is TRBD1 (6 bases). The CDR3 is 14 residues long. Deletions cut 7 bases from V and 0 bases from J, with 13 bases between. CDR1 is SGHRS and CDR2 is YFSETQ in the germline V gene. The CDR3 is CASRKGDMNTEAFF. CDR3 sequence (DNA): TGCGCCAGCCGGAAGGGGGACATGAACACTGAAGCTTTCTTT. Combining the CDR3 with reference TRBV5-1 and TRBJ1-1 gives the whole variable domain KAGVTQTPRYLIKTRGQQVTLSCSPISGHRSVSWYQQTPGQGLQFLFEYFSETQRNKGNFPGRFSGRQFSNSRSEMNVSTLELGDSALYLCASRKGDMNTEAFFGQGTRLTVV.

The chain is built from TRBV6-6 and TRBJ1-1, with 9 bases aligning to TRBD1. The trim removed 6 bases at V and 5 bases at J, leaving 13 bases unmatched. This CDR3 spans 16 amino acids. Germline CDR1 is MNHNY and CDR2 is SVGAGI (reference sequence). This CDR3 reads CASSRTPGQGWTEAFF. CDR3 nucleotide sequence: TGTGCCAGCAGCCGTACCCCGGGACAGGGTTGGACTGAAGCTTTCTTT.

The rearrangement links TRBV5-1 to TRBJ1-1; D is unresolved. V lost 4 bases and J 2 bases, leaving 6 bases between the germline ends. Germline-derived CDR1 and CDR2 are SGHRS and YFSETQ. The CDR3 is 12 residues long. CDR3 residues: CASSQTNTEAFF. The CDR3 DNA is TGCGCCAGCAGCCAGACTAACACTGAAGCTTTCTTT.

The chain recombines TRBV7-2 with TRBJ1-5; no clear D. Germline values: CDR1 SGHTA, CDR2 FQGNSA. V gave up 2 bases and J gave up 3 bases, with 11 bases separating them. CDR3 length: 15 residues. CDR3 nucleotide sequence: TGTGCCAGCAGCTTAATGTACGGGGTCAATCAGCCCCAGCATTTT. This codes for CASSLMYGVNQPQHF.

This clone has a single count. The chain links TRBV7-9 to TRBJ1-5; the D is unclear. V shed 5 bases and J shed 4 bases, with 18 bases lying between them. Germline V gene sequence: CDR1 SEHNR, CDR2 FQNEAQ (reference sequence). The CDR3 is made up of 16 amino acids. CDR3 in amino acids: CASSPEGPPRNQPQHF. CDR3 nucleotide sequence: TGTGCCAGCAGCCCAGAAGGTCCTCCCCGTAATCAGCCCCAGCATTTT.

V is TRBV9 and J is TRBJ1-4; no clear D gene. This CDR3 contains 14 residues. Germline V gene lookup returns CDR1 SGDLS and CDR2 YYNGEE. Trimming took off 6 bases at V and 4 bases at J, with 13 bases between the two ends. This CDR3 is CASNLGRINEKLFF. DNA for the CDR3: TGTGCCAGCAACCTCGGACGGATTAATGAAAAACTGTTTTTT.

V usage is TRBV15 and J usage is TRBJ2-1; 7 bases are shared with TRBD2. Germline V gene lookup returns CDR1 LNHNV and CDR2 YYDKDF (reference sequence). The CDR3 has 16 amino acids. V was pared by 3 bases and J by 5 bases, with 10 bases of the junction left unmatched. DNA for the CDR3: TGTGCCACCAGCAGGACCCAGGCAGCGGGGCACAATGAGCAGTTCTTC. It yields the protein CATSRTQAAGHNEQFF.

This chain links TRBV28 with TRBJ1-3; D might be TRBD1 (6 bases). V gave up 6 bases and J gave up 3 bases, with 12 bases separating them. Germline V gives CDR1 MDHEN, CDR2 SYDVKM. This CDR3 has 14 residues. The CDR3 protein is CASRETGDGNTIYF. As DNA, the CDR3 is TGTGCCAGCAGGGAGACAGGCGATGGAAACACCATATATTTT.

The chain employs TRBV28 and TRBJ2-7; 8 positions agree with TRBD2. The CDR3 extends over 15 amino acids. Trimming removed 4 bases from V and 2 bases from J; junction bases left unmatched: 7. Germline V gene lookup returns CDR1 MDHEN and CDR2 SYDVKM. Here the CDR3 DNA reads TGTGCCAGCAGTTCCCCGCCGGGGGGGGCCTACGAGCAGTACTTC. Protein product: CASSSPPGGAYEQYF.